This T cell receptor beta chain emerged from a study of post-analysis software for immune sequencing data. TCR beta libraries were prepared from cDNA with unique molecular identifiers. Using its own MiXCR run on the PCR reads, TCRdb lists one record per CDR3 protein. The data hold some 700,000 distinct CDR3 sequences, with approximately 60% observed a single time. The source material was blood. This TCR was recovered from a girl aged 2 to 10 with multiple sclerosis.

CDR3 amino acids: CSVEPPQGDTQYF. The DNA of the CDR3 is TGCAGCGTTGAGCCTCCTCAGGGAGATACGCAGTATTTT. V is TRBV29-1 and J is TRBJ2-3, with D perhaps TRBD1 (5 bases). CDR1 SQVTM and CDR2 ANQGSEA come from the germline V gene. V was shortened by 3 bases and J by 5 bases, with 12 bases between the two germline ends. CDR3 length: 13 amino acids.